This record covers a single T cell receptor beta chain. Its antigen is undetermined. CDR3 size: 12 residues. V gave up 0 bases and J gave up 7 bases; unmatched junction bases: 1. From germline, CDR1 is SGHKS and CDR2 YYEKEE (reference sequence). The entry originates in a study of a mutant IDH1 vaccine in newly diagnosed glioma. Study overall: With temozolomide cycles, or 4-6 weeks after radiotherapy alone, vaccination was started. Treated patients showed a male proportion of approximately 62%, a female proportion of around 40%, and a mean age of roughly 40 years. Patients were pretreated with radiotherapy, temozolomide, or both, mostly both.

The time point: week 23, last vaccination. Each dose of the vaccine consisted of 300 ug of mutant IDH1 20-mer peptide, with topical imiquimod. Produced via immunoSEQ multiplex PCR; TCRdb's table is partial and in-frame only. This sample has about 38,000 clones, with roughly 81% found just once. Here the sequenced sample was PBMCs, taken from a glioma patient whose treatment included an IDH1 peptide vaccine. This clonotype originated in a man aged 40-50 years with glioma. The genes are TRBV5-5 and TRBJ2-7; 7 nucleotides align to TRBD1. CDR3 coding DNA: TGTGCCAGCAGCTTGGGGGGACAGGAGCAGTACTTC. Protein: CASSLGGQEQYF.